The 9 T cell receptor beta chains listed next were all sequenced from one sample in a study of blood T cell repertoires in COVID-19. This table comes from immunoSEQ multiplex PCR, and its TCRdb copy is limited to in-frame clones, with some not included. This table has 240,000 or so clones, 70% to 90% appearing once. Sequenced input: peripheral blood. The receptors come from a woman in her 30s who had recovered from COVID-19.

J is TRBJ2-2 and V is TRBV27; D is undetermined. V lost 2 bases and J lost 3, with 10 bases in between. The CDR3 loop spans 15 amino acids. Germline CDR1 reads MNHEY; CDR2 reads SMNVEV (reference sequence). The CDR3 is CASSLLPSYTGELFF. DNA of the CDR3: TGTGCCAGCAGTTTACTACCAAGCTACACCGGGGAGCTGTTTTTT.

This clone showed up just a few times. The genes are TRBV5-1 and TRBJ1-6; 7 bases map to TRBD1. Germline V gene data show CDR1 as SGHRS and CDR2 as YFSETQ. CDR3 length equals 15 residues. Trimming cost V 0 bases and J 6 bases; bases outside gene matches: 3. As DNA, the CDR3 is TGCGCCAGCAGCTTGGAGGGGGCGGGTAATTCACCCCTCCACTTT. It yields the protein CASSLEGAGNSPLHF. Filled out from reference TRBV5-1 and TRBJ1-6, the complete variable domain reads KAGVTQTPRYLIKTRGQQVTLSCSPISGHRSVSWYQQTPGQGLQFLFEYFSETQRNKGNFPGRFSGRQFSNSRSEMNVSTLELGDSALYLCASSLEGAGNSPLHFGNGTRLTVT.

This clone was observed once. This chain links TRBV19 with TRBJ2-5, with D possibly TRBD2 on 5 matching bases. V gave up 4 bases and J gave up 5 bases, with 11 bases separating them. CDR3 length equals 13 residues. The V gene's germline CDR1 is LNHDA and CDR2 SQIVND (reference sequence). The CDR3 loop is CASSTWTGETQYF. CDR3 nucleotide sequence: TGTGCCAGTAGTACCTGGACGGGGGAGACCCAGTACTTC.

The V and J genes are TRBV29-1 and TRBJ1-2; D is perhaps TRBD1 (5 bases). The CDR3 totals 11 residues. Germline V CDR1 and CDR2: SQVTM, ANQGSEA. The V end lost 7 bases, the J end lost 6 bases, and 12 bases lay between the germline ends. The CDR3 reads CSGLGGHGYTF. The CDR3 nucleotides read TGCAGCGGCCTCGGGGGTCATGGCTACACCTTC.

V is TRBV29-1 and J is TRBJ2-1, with 13 nucleotides matching TRBD2. Per germline, CDR1 SQVTM and CDR2 ANQGSEA. This CDR3 has 15 amino acids. V shed 6 bases and J 5 bases; nucleotides not matched to a gene: 7. The DNA of the CDR3 is TGCAGCGTAGATACCGGGACTAGCGGGAACAATGAGCAGTTCTTC. Amino acid sequence: CSVDTGTSGNNEQFF.

The CDR3 loop reads CASTNEDGYTF. In DNA, the CDR3 is TGTGCCAGCACGAATGAGGATGGCTACACCTTC. The V call is TRBV7-9, the J call TRBJ1-2; D ambiguous. Germline loops: CDR1 SEHNR, CDR2 FQNEAQ (reference sequence). V lost 7 bases to trimming and J lost 6 bases, with 9 bases between them. CDR3 size: 11 residues.

CDR3 protein: CASSTQGASNQPQHF. Written as DNA, the CDR3 is TGTGCCAGCAGCACTCAGGGGGCGAGCAATCAGCCCCAGCATTTT. The chain carries TRBV27 and TRBJ1-5, with 8 nucleotides matching TRBD1. This CDR3 is 15 amino acids long. V gave up 6 bases and J gave up 1 base; unmatched junction bases: 5. Looked up from germline, CDR1 is MNHEY and CDR2 is SMNVEV (reference sequence).

The chain links TRBV29-1 to TRBJ1-2, with D uncertain. Looked up from germline, CDR1 is SQVTM and CDR2 is ANQGSEA. The CDR3 totals 16 residues. The germline V and J ends were trimmed by 3 bases and 5 bases, with 22 bases remaining between them. For the CDR3, the DNA is TGCAGCGTTGATATGCCGTCCCTTAACTCCCTTTATGGCTACACCTTC. It encodes CSVDMPSLNSLYGYTF.

The rearrangement joins TRBV5-1 to TRBJ2-7; TRBD1 matches 9 bases. Germline V gene data show CDR1 as SGHRS and CDR2 as YFSETQ. Trimming removed 4 bases from V and 3 bases from J; junction bases left unmatched: 5. This CDR3 comprises 14 residues. CDR3 coding DNA: TGCGCCAGCAGCGTCGGACAGGGGATCTACGAGCAGTACTTC. Encoded protein: CASSVGQGIYEQYF.